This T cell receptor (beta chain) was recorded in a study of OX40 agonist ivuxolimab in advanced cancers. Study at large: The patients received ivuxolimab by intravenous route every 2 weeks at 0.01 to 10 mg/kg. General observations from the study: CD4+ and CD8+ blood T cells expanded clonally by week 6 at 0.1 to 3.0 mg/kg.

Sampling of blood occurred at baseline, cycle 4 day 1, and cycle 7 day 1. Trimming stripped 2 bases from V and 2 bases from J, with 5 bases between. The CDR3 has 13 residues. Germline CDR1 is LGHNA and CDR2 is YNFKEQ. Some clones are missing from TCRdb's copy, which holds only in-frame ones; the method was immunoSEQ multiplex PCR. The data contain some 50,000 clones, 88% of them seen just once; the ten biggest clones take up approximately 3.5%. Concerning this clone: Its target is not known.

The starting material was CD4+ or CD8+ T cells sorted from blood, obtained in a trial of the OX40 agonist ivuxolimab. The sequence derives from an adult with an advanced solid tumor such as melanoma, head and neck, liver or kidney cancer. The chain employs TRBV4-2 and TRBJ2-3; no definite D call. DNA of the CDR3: TGTGCCAGCAGCCAAAGCCTCACAGATACGCAGTATTTT. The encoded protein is CASSQSLTDTQYF.